What follows are 10 T cell receptor beta chains derived from one specimen sequenced in a study of blood T cell repertoires in COVID-19. Produced via immunoSEQ multiplex PCR; TCRdb's table is partial and in-frame only. The sample holds about 130,000 clones, about nine tenths seen once. The sample taken for sequencing was peripheral blood. The source is a man between 45 and 60 years old with active COVID-19.

The chain has TRBV3-1 (or the pseudogene TRBV3-2) and TRBJ1-1; D is unresolved. V lost 1 base and J 0 bases, leaving 9 bases between the germline ends. The V gene's germline CDR1 is LGHDT and CDR2 YNNKEL (reference sequence). The CDR3 is 15 amino acids. CDR3 sequence (DNA): TGTGCCAGCAGCCAAGGTCTGAACATGAACACTGAAGCTTTCTTT. This codes for CASSQGLNMNTEAFF.

The V and J genes are TRBV5-1 and TRBJ2-1, with 8 nucleotides matching TRBD2. This CDR3 is built from 14 residues. V shed 0 bases and J 9 bases; nucleotides not matched to a gene: 5. Germline V lookup: CDR1 SGHRS, CDR2 YFSETQ. The CDR3 DNA is TGCGCCAGCAGCTTGGTACTAGCGGAGGGTGAGCAGTTCTTC. Protein: CASSLVLAEGEQFF.

The chain uses TRBV6-6 and TRBJ2-1; 13 bases agree with TRBD2. CDR3 size: 19 residues. V lost 5 bases and J lost 3; bases outside the gene matches: 13. Germline CDR1 is MNHNY and CDR2 is SVGAGI (reference sequence). The CDR3 DNA follows: TGTGCCAGCAGTCGTGGAACTCTGCGGACTAGCGGGGGCTACAATGAGCAGTTCTTC. Its protein is CASSRGTLRTSGGYNEQFF.

The gene calls are TRBV30 and TRBJ1-2; D gene ambiguous. Germline V lookup: CDR1 GTSNPN, CDR2 SVGIG (reference sequence). V dropped 4 bases and J dropped 4 bases, with 13 bases sitting between them. The CDR3 totals 13 residues. The DNA of the CDR3 is TGTGCCTGGACCAGACTAAGTGGCTATGGCTACACCTTC. Translating it yields CAWTRLSGYGYTF.

The rearrangement links TRBV7-2 to TRBJ2-1; 7 bases are shared with TRBD2. Germline CDR1 reads SGHTA; CDR2 reads FQGNSA. The J segment lost 10 bases and the V segment lost 5 bases, leaving 5 bases of the junction unmatched. This CDR3 spans 12 amino acids. The CDR3 nucleotides are TGTGCCAGCAGCAGGATCGGGGGGGAGCAGTTCTTC. Translated: CASSRIGGEQFF.

The J gene is TRBJ2-6, the V gene TRBV6-1, with a tentative D call TRBD2 (5 bases). The CDR3 has 15 amino acids. Trimming stripped 2 bases from V and 2 bases from J, with 7 bases between. Germline V gene data show CDR1 as MNHNS and CDR2 as SASEGT. Here the CDR3 reads CASSEHGAGANVLTF. The CDR3 nucleotides are TGTGCCAGCAGTGAACACGGGGCTGGGGCCAACGTCCTGACTTTC.

The genes are TRBV11-2 and TRBJ2-1, with 10 bases that match TRBD2. Germline trimming cut 4 bases from V and 3 bases from J; bases unmatched to any gene: 3. The CDR3 covers 15 residues. Germline V gene data show CDR1 as SGHAT and CDR2 as FQNNGV. Written as DNA, the CDR3 is TGTGCCAGCAGCTCCTGGACTAGCGGCTACAATGAGCAGTTCTTC. This codes for CASSSWTSGYNEQFF.

The chain combines TRBV2 with TRBJ2-1, with D tentatively TRBD1 (6 bases). The CDR3 has 11 residues. Trimming removed 6 bases at V and 11 bases at J, with 11 bases between. Per the germline V gene, CDR1 is SNHLY and CDR2 is FYNNEI. The CDR3 sequence is CASRQGQKQFF. The CDR3 DNA follows: TGTGCCAGCAGACAAGGACAGAAGCAGTTCTTC.

The rearrangement joins TRBV3-1 (or the pseudogene TRBV3-2) to TRBJ1-2, with 7 positions matching TRBD1. CDR1 is LGHDT, CDR2 YNNKEL, per germline (reference sequence). Trimming removed 0 bases from V and 7 bases from J; junction bases left unmatched: 8. This CDR3 has 15 amino acids. The CDR3 bases are TGTGCCAGCAGCCAAGAGGGACAGAGAGGGTCTGGCTACACCTTC. This gives the protein CASSQEGQRGSGYTF.

The chain is built from TRBV4-2 and TRBJ2-3; 9 bases match TRBD2. The germline V gene has CDR1 LGHNA and CDR2 YNFKEQ. The CDR3 runs to 18 residues. With V trimmed by 0 bases and J by 0 bases, 7 bases remained unmatched. CDR3 region: CASSQDLASGVSTDTQYF. DNA for the CDR3: TGTGCCAGCAGCCAAGACTTGGCTAGCGGGGTTAGCACAGATACGCAGTATTTT.